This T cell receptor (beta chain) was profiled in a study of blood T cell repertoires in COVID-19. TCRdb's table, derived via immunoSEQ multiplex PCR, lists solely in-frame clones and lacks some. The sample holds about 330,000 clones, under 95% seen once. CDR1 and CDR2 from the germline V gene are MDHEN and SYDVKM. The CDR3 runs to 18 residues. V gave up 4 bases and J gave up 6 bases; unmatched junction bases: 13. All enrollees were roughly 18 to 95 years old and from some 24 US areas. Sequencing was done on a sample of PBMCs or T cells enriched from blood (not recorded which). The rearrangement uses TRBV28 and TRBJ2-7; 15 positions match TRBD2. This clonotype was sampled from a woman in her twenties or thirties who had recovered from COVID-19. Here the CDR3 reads CASSSWTSGRAGGGEQYF. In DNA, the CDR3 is TGTGCCAGCAGTTCCTGGACTAGCGGGAGGGCCGGGGGAGGCGAGCAGTACTTC.